The 22 T cell receptor beta chains given below trace back to one sample, sequenced in a study. Each CDR3 protein gets one entry after TCRdb re-called the RT-PCR reads with MiXCR. This table has about 680,000 distinct CDR3 sequences, around 14% appearing once. Specimen: memory CD4+ T cells from blood. The receptors derive from a female donor in good health, serving as a healthy control.

A few counts support this clonotype. The rearrangement joins TRBV6-5 to TRBJ1-4; D not certain. CDR3 length: 15 residues. V shed 0 bases and J shed 7 bases, with 12 bases lying between them. The germline CDR1 and CDR2 sequences are MNHEY and SVGAGI. CDR3 nucleotide sequence: TGTGCCAGCAGTTACTCGACGGGGAGGAGTGAAAAACTGTTTTTT. This encodes CASSYSTGRSEKLFF.

This clonotype has more than one count but fewer than ten. The V and J genes are TRBV5-4 and TRBJ2-7, with TRBD2 matching 12 bases. Trimming cost V 4 bases and J 6 bases; bases outside gene matches: 11. The germline CDR1 and CDR2 sequences are SGHNT and YYREEE (reference sequence). The length of the CDR3 is 16 residues. CDR3 in amino acids: CASSLGTSGQGREQYF. Here the CDR3 DNA reads TGTGCCAGCAGCCTGGGGACTAGCGGGCAGGGGCGCGAGCAGTACTTC.

This clonotype was picked up a small number of times. V is TRBV4-1 and J is TRBJ1-2, with TRBD1 identical over 7 bases. The CDR3 is made up of 16 amino acids. Germline V CDR1 and CDR2: MGHRA, YSYEKL. Trimming at V came to 5 bases and at J to 4 bases, leaving 13 bases not matched to a gene. The DNA of the CDR3 is TGCGCCAGCAGCGAGAAGACAGGGACGGGGGGCTATGGCTACACCTTC. It specifies CASSEKTGTGGYGYTF.

The chain combines TRBV18 with TRBJ1-5, with D perhaps matching TRBD1 (5 bases). Germline V CDR1 and CDR2: KGHSH, LQKENI. Trimming removed 3 bases from V and 7 bases from J, with 10 bases in between. The CDR3 totals 13 residues. CDR3 protein: CASSPEKGQPQHF. The CDR3 nucleotides read TGTGCCAGCTCACCGGAGAAGGGGCAGCCCCAGCATTTT.

This clonotype appeared a few times. This chain links TRBV6-1 with TRBJ2-5, with D possibly TRBD1 on 6 matching bases. Per germline, CDR1 MNHNS and CDR2 SASEGT. The CDR3 covers 15 residues. Trimming took 7 bases from V and 1 from J, leaving 16 bases between them. CDR3 protein: CASNLMGATQETQYF. In nucleotides, the CDR3 is TGTGCCAGCAATCTCATGGGGGCGACCCAAGAGACCCAGTACTTC.

The chain joins TRBV6-5 to TRBJ2-2; maybe TRBD2 (6 bases). Trimming took 0 bases from V and 3 from J, leaving 17 bases between them. The length of the CDR3 is 18 residues. In germline, CDR1 is MNHEY, CDR2 SVGAGI. The CDR3 here is CASSYSGGSPEYTGELFF. The CDR3 nucleotides are TGTGCCAGCAGTTACTCGGGAGGTAGCCCTGAGTACACCGGGGAGCTGTTTTTT.

The CDR3 sequence is CSARFNSQGYNEQFF. In nucleotides, the CDR3 is TGCAGTGCTAGATTTAACTCCCAAGGTTACAATGAGCAGTTCTTC. The chain joins TRBV20-1 to TRBJ2-1; D unclear. This CDR3 comprises 15 residues. Per the germline V gene, CDR1 is DFQATT and CDR2 is SNEGSKA (reference sequence). V gave up 2 bases and J gave up 4 bases, with 15 bases separating them.

The sample holds a few counts of this clonotype. The CDR3 nucleotides read TGTGCCAGCAGCCAAGAAATCATCGGGGACAGTGATTATGGCTACACCTTC. It is translated as CASSQEIIGDSDYGYTF. The chain is built from TRBV4-2 and TRBJ1-2; TRBD1 agrees at 7 bases. In germline, CDR1 is LGHNA, CDR2 YNFKEQ. V was pared by 0 bases and J by 5 bases, with 12 bases of the junction left unmatched. The CDR3 is made up of 17 amino acids.

This clonotype has a count of ten or more. The genes are TRBV6-5 and TRBJ1-5; D possibly corresponds to TRBD1 (5 bases). This CDR3 contains 13 residues. Trimming left V 6 bases short and J 5 bases short, with 11 bases between. CDR1 MNHEY and CDR2 SVGAGI come from the germline V gene. This CDR3 reads CASSRVTHQPQHF. The CDR3 DNA reads TGTGCCAGCAGCAGGGTCACCCATCAGCCCCAGCATTTT.

This chain uses TRBV4-3 with TRBJ2-1; 8 nucleotides line up with TRBD1. After removal of 6 bases from V and 8 bases from J, the junction contained 6 bases not matched to a gene. The CDR3 covers 13 residues. Germline CDR1 is LGHNA and CDR2 is YSLEER. The CDR3 loop is CASSRQGNDEQFF. CDR3 nucleotide sequence: TGCGCCAGCAGTCGACAGGGGAATGATGAGCAGTTCTTC.

Ten or more counts support this clonotype. The CDR3 sequence: CASSHGVSVNKPYNEQFF. The CDR3 DNA reads TGCGCCAGCAGCCACGGAGTCAGCGTCAATAAACCATACAATGAGCAGTTCTTC. The chain recombines TRBV5-1 with TRBJ2-1; unclear D gene. Per the germline V gene, CDR1 is SGHRS and CDR2 is YFSETQ. The length of the CDR3 is 18 residues. V gave up 4 bases and J gave up 4 bases, with 24 bases separating them.

The rearrangement joins TRBV3-1 to TRBJ1-1; 7 nucleotides line up with TRBD1. CDR1 is LGHDT, CDR2 YNNKEL, per germline (reference sequence). This CDR3 has 14 amino acids. The ends lost 2 bases at V and 5 bases at J; junction bases unmatched: 5. This CDR3 reads CASSQIDRETEAFF. The CDR3 DNA sequence: TGTGCCAGCAGCCAAATTGACAGGGAAACTGAAGCTTTCTTT. The full variable domain, with the rest looked up from reference TRBV3-1 and TRBJ1-1, is DTAVSQTPKYLVTQMGNDKSIKCEQNLGHDTMYWYKQDSKKFLKIMFSYNNKELIINETVPNRFSPKSPDKAHLNLHINSLELGDSAVYFCASSQIDRETEAFFGQGTRLTVV.

This clonotype was observed a handful of times. V gene TRBV5-6 combines with J gene TRBJ2-1; the D is unclear. Germline CDR1 SGHDT, CDR2 YYEEEE. V lost 2 bases and J 0 bases, leaving 9 bases between the germline ends. There are 15 residues in the CDR3. CDR3 loop: CASSFGPSSYNEQFF. As DNA, the CDR3 is TGTGCCAGCAGCTTTGGTCCGAGCTCCTACAATGAGCAGTTCTTC.

This clonotype turned up a few times. This sequence joins TRBV20-1 and TRBJ1-3; 9 bases match TRBD1. The CDR3 contains 15 residues. The germline V gene has CDR1 DFQATT and CDR2 SNEGSKA (reference sequence). With V trimmed by 6 bases and J by 2 bases, 8 bases remained unmatched. CDR3 DNA: TGCAGTGCGCCGCTCCGGACAGGGGCTGGAAACACCATATATTTT. It yields the protein CSAPLRTGAGNTIYF.

The CDR3 spells CASRGRQGTSGRRDEQFF. The DNA of the CDR3 is TGTGCCAGTAGGGGCCGACAGGGGACTAGCGGGAGAAGGGATGAGCAGTTCTTC. The chain carries TRBV19 and TRBJ2-1; 14 bases fit TRBD2. This CDR3 has 18 residues. Per germline, CDR1 LNHDA and CDR2 SQIVND (reference sequence). The junction had 15 bases not matched to a gene; V was cut back by 6 bases and J by 8 bases.

This clonotype was observed a handful of times. This sequence joins TRBV5-1 and TRBJ2-3; D gene unclear. Trimming removed 5 bases from V and 0 bases from J, with 10 bases in between. The CDR3 spans 14 residues. CDR1 is SGHRS, CDR2 YFSETQ, per germline. The CDR3, as DNA: TGCGCCAGCAGAGAAGGAGCTAGCACAGATACGCAGTATTTT. It encodes CASREGASTDTQYF.

The table lists this clonotype with a few counts. The chain joins TRBV28 to TRBJ2-1; D remains ambiguous. CDR3 size: 13 residues. V lost 6 bases and J lost 10, with 16 bases in between. The germline gives CDR1 MDHEN, CDR2 SYDVKM. CDR3 amino acids: CASSPVGVHEQFF. Here the CDR3 DNA reads TGTGCCAGCAGCCCAGTGGGCGTTCACGAGCAGTTCTTC.

The genes are TRBV24-1 and TRBJ2-7; 15 bases agree with TRBD2. The CDR3 consists of 21 residues. CDR1 and CDR2 (germline): KGHDR, SFDVKD. V trimming: 0 bases; J trimming: 5 bases; junction bases outside the gene matches: 16. The CDR3: CATSDLPPGLAGGNSPHEQYF. The CDR3 nucleotides read TGTGCCACCAGTGATTTGCCCCCGGGACTAGCGGGGGGCAATAGCCCCCACGAGCAGTACTTC.

The sample holds a few counts of this clonotype. The V call is TRBV27, the J call TRBJ1-2; weak D call: TRBD1 (5 bases). This CDR3 is 15 amino acids long. Germline loops: CDR1 MNHEY, CDR2 SMNVEV (reference sequence). Trimming left V 6 bases short and J 5 bases short, with 19 bases between. The CDR3 loop reads CASSSDPIGGYGYTF. The CDR3, as DNA: TGTGCCAGCAGCTCTGACCCGATCGGGGGGTATGGCTACACCTTC.

This clonotype occurred many times. The chain has TRBV4-3 and TRBJ2-2; 12 nucleotides align to TRBD2. Germline V gene sequence: CDR1 LGHNA, CDR2 YSLEER. Trimming at V came to 3 bases and at J to 5 bases, leaving 22 bases not matched to a gene. The CDR3 extends over 22 amino acids. The CDR3 here is CASSHIGQGAFGLAGTTGELFF. CDR3 coding DNA: TGCGCCAGCAGCCATATTGGGCAGGGGGCTTTTGGACTAGCGGGAACTACCGGGGAGCTGTTTTTT.

This clonotype was seen more than once but under ten times. The chain recombines TRBV11-2 with TRBJ2-7; 7 bases map to TRBD1. The CDR3 is made up of 16 amino acids. CDR1 and CDR2 (germline): SGHAT, FQNNGV. V shed 5 bases, J shed 2 bases, and the junction held 12 bases outside the gene matches. The CDR3 spells CASSPGRGGKTYEQYF. For the CDR3, the DNA is TGTGCCAGCAGCCCCGGACGAGGGGGCAAAACCTACGAGCAGTACTTC.

In this sample, this clonotype turned up many times. V gene TRBV12-3 or TRBV12-4 combines with J gene TRBJ2-1, with a weak D call TRBD1 (7 bases). CDR3 length equals 16 residues. Trimming removed 7 bases from V and 6 bases from J, with 22 bases in between. The CDR3 sequence is CASIMGGRGWSNEQFF. In nucleotides, the CDR3 is TGTGCCAGCATCATGGGGGGCAGGGGGTGGAGCAATGAGCAGTTCTTC.